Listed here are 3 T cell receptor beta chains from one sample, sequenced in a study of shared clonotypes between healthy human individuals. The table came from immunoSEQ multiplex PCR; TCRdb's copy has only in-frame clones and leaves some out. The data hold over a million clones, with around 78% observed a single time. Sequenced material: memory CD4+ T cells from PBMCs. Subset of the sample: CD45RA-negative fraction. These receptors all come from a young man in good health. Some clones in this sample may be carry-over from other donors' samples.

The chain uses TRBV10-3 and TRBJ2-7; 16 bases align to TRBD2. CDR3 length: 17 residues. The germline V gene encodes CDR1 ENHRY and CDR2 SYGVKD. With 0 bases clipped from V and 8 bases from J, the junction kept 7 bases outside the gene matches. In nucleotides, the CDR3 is TGTGCCATCAGTGAGTCCCCGGGACTAGCGGGAGGGCCGCAGCAGTACTTC. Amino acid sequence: CAISESPGLAGGPQQYF.

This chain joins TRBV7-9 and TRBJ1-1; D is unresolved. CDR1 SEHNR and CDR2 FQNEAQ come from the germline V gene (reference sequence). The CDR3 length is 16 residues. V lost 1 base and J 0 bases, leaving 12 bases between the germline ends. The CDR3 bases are TGTGCCAGCAGCTTAGGAGTGACCCTTATGAACACTGAAGCTTTCTTT. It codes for CASSLGVTLMNTEAFF.

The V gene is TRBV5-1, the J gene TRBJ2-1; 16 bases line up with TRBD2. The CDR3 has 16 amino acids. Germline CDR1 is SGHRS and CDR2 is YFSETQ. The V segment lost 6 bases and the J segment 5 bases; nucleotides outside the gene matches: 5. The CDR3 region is CASTGLAGGTHNEQFF. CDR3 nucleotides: TGCGCCAGCACGGGACTAGCGGGAGGGACCCACAATGAGCAGTTCTTC.